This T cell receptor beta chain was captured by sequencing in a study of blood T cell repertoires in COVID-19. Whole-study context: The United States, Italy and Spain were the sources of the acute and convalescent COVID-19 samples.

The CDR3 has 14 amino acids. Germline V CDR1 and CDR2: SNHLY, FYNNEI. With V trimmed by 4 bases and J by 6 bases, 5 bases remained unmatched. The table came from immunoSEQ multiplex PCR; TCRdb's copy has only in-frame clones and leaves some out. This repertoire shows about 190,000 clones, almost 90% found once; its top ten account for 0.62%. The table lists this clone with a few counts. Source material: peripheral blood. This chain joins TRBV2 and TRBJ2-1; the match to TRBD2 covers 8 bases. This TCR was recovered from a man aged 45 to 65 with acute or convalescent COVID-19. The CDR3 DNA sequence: TGTGCCAGCAGTGTCCAGCGGGAGCTCAATGAGCAGTTCTTC. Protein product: CASSVQRELNEQFF.